The 5 T cell receptor beta chains presented below share a single source sample, sequenced in a study of blood T cells in healthy people across ages (dated by TCRdb to about 2015). The library relied on 5' RACE. Sequencing was carried out with an Illumina HiSeq 2500. A second PCR of about 7 to 12 cycles was run with a J-beta primer mix and a sample-barcoded 5' primer. TCRdb redid the processing of the public reads, applying fastp at Q25 and MiXCR, and retained in-frame beta chains. Each CDR3 protein appears once, grouped with its most common genes and DNA. The sample table contains about 1.4 million distinct CDR3 sequences; only one count was recorded for approximately 59% of them. Under 8.5% of the sample is taken by the ten largest. Specimen: blood. All receptors derive from a young man in good health.

J is TRBJ2-1 and V is TRBV7-6; 7 bases are a match to TRBD1. The V gene's germline CDR1 is SGHVS and CDR2 FNYEAQ. This CDR3 contains 17 residues. V lost 5 bases and J lost 2; bases outside the gene matches: 12. This CDR3 is CASSPKQGMEAYNEQFF. The CDR3 DNA reads as TGTGCCAGCAGCCCCAAACAGGGGATGGAGGCCTACAATGAGCAGTTCTTC.

The rearrangement uses TRBV27 and TRBJ2-4, with D possibly being TRBD1 (6 bases). CDR1 and CDR2 (germline): MNHEY, SMNVEV (reference sequence). Trimming removed 0 bases at V and 13 bases at J, with 22 bases between. This CDR3 comprises 16 residues. DNA for the CDR3: TGTGCCAGCAGTTTATCGGGACACCTACGTAGTACCCAGCAGTACTTC. It is translated as CASSLSGHLRSTQQYF.

The chain employs TRBV27 and TRBJ2-1, with D unresolved. Germline CDR1 and CDR2: MNHEY and SMNVEV (reference sequence). The CDR3 runs to 13 residues. Deletions cut 5 bases from V and 10 bases from J, with 15 bases between. CDR3 in amino acids: CASSLLPIGEQFF. Written as DNA, the CDR3 is TGTGCCAGCAGTCTCCTCCCGATCGGGGAGCAGTTCTTC.

The chain has TRBV27 and TRBJ2-1, with 8 bases lining up with TRBD2. Germline V gene lookup returns CDR1 MNHEY and CDR2 SMNVEV (reference sequence). This CDR3 has 15 residues. Losses at the gene ends were 3 bases for V and 8 bases for J; bases not matched to a gene: 9. The CDR3 is CASSFGTSRGDEQFF. For the CDR3, the DNA is TGTGCCAGCAGTTTTGGGACTAGTCGAGGCGATGAGCAGTTCTTC.

A few counts support this clonotype. The chain combines TRBV7-2 with TRBJ2-2, with no clear D. The V end was cut by 1 base, the J end by 4 bases, with 7 bases between. Germline V gene lookup returns CDR1 SGHTA and CDR2 FQGNSA. This CDR3 contains 14 residues. CDR3 DNA sequence: TGTGCCAGCAGCTTAGTGGCGCCCACCGGGGAGCTGTTTTTT. This gives the protein CASSLVAPTGELFF. Combining the CDR3 with reference TRBV7-2 and TRBJ2-2 gives the whole variable domain GAGVSQSPSNKVTEKGKDVELRCDPISGHTALYWYRQSLGQGLEFLIYFQGNSAPDKSGLPSDRFSAERTGGSVSTLTIQRTQQEDSAVYLCASSLVAPTGELFFGEGSRLTVL.